Listed below are T cell receptor beta chains from one sample, sequenced in a study of OX40 agonist ivuxolimab in advanced cancers. Clones were sequenced by immunoSEQ multiplex PCR, and TCRdb holds only the in-frame ones, with some missing. Of some 97,000 clones listed, approximately 90% are singletons. Source: CD4+ or CD8+ T cells sorted from blood, taken in a trial of the OX40 agonist ivuxolimab. The receptors were sampled from an adult with an advanced solid tumor such as melanoma, head and neck, liver or kidney cancer. Each CDR3 is given with its conserved first and last residue. D genes are given only for firm matches. Clone size is given for some rows only: seen once, a few or many times, or a class if the clone is expanded.

J gene,D gene,V gene,clone size,CDR3 protein,CDR3 DNA
TRBJ2-7,TRBD2,TRBV29-1,.,CSVTSGTTYEQYF,TGCAGCGTGACTAGCGGGACTACCTACGAGCAGTACTTC
TRBJ2-1,.,TRBV6-6,.,CASSYRDNEQFF,TGTGCCAGCAGTTACCGGGACAATGAGCAGTTCTTC
TRBJ2-7,TRBD2,TRBV5-1,.,CASRSGGYEQYF,TGCGCCAGCCGATCGGGGGGCTACGAGCAGTACTTC
TRBJ1-4,.,TRBV28,.,CASSLYSYEKLFF,TGTGCCAGCAGTTTATATAGCTATGAAAAACTGTTTTTT
TRBJ1-1,TRBD1,TRBV7-2,.,CASSFRTGGNTEAFF,TGTGCCAGCAGCTTTAGGACAGGGGGGAACACTGAAGCTTTCTTT
TRBJ1-5,.,TRBV6-5,.,CASSGDISNQPQHF,TGTGCCAGCAGTGGGGACATTAGCAATCAGCCCCAGCATTTT
TRBJ2-5,.,TRBV2,.,CASSDSDGETQYF,TGTGCCAGCAGTGACTCCGACGGGGAGACCCAGTACTTC
TRBJ2-6,.,TRBV30,.,CAGGISGANVLTF,TGTGCCGGGGGGATTTCTGGGGCCAACGTCCTGACTTTC
TRBJ2-2,TRBD1,TRBV5-1,.,CASSLWTGGKAGELFF,TGCGCCAGCAGCCTTTGGACAGGGGGGAAGGCCGGGGAGCTGTTTTTT
TRBJ2-2,.,TRBV28,once,CASTTASANTGELFF,TGTGCCAGCACCACGGCTAGCGCGAACACCGGGGAGCTGTTTTTT
TRBJ1-2,TRBD1,TRBV27,few,CASTGQGYGYTF,TGTGCCAGCACGGGACAGGGGTATGGCTACACCTTC
TRBJ2-2,.,TRBV5-6,.,CASSLGAPGETGELFF,TGTGCCAGCAGCTTGGGGGCCCCAGGGGAGACCGGGGAGCTGTTTTTT
TRBJ1-2,.,TRBV28,.,CASSYLANYGYTF,TGTGCCAGCAGTTACCTCGCTAACTATGGCTACACCTTC
TRBJ2-5,.,TRBV6-5,.,CASSFRPGKLQETQYF,TGTGCCAGCAGTTTCCGGCCGGGGAAGCTCCAAGAGACCCAGTACTTC
TRBJ1-2,.,TRBV4-2,.,CASSQEQGSNYGYTF,TGTGCCAGCAGCCAAGAGCAAGGATCTAACTATGGCTACACCTTC
TRBJ1-2,.,TRBV28,.,CASSLNTWGYTF,TGTGCCAGCAGTTTGAACACGTGGGGCTACACCTTC
TRBJ2-7,TRBD1,TRBV6-1,.,CASTDREYEQYF,TGTGCCAGCACGGACAGGGAGTACGAGCAGTACTTC
TRBJ2-5,TRBD1,TRBV27,.,CASSLQGAGRETQYF,TGTGCCAGCAGTTTACAGGGGGCGGGTAGAGAGACCCAGTACTTC
TRBJ2-5,TRBD2,TRBV5-4,.,CASSPGLAGNQETQYF,TGTGCCAGCAGCCCCGGGTTAGCGGGGAACCAAGAGACCCAGTACTTC
TRBJ2-5,.,TRBV5-1,.,CASSPVLRSETQYF,TGCGCCAGCAGCCCAGTCCTTCGGTCGGAGACCCAGTACTTC
TRBJ2-5,TRBD1,TRBV2,.,CASSEAGGSWETQYF,TGTGCCAGCAGTGAGGCAGGGGGCTCTTGGGAGACCCAGTACTTC
TRBJ2-7,.,TRBV11-1,.,CASSFMLGGSYEQYF,TGTGCCAGCAGCTTTATGCTAGGGGGATCCTACGAGCAGTACTTC
TRBJ2-2,TRBD2,TRBV28,.,CASSFSSGRGGELFF,TGTGCCAGCAGTTTTTCCAGCGGGAGGGGAGGGGAGCTGTTTTTT
TRBJ2-7,.,TRBV2,.,CASSPGLARSYEYF,TGTGCCAGCAGCCCCGGGCTAGCGAGGTCCTACGAGTACTTC
TRBJ2-7,.,TRBV27,.,CASSPQGTSYIFSYEQYF,TGTGCCAGCAGTCCCCAGGGGACATCGTACATATTCTCCTACGAGCAGTACTTC
TRBJ2-7,TRBD1,TRBV4-3,.,CASSQDFRGRHEQYF,TGCGCCAGCAGCCAAGATTTCAGGGGGCGGCACGAGCAGTACTTC
TRBJ2-1,.,TRBV10-3,.,CAISDFSKWGNEQFF,TGTGCCATCAGTGACTTTTCCAAGTGGGGGAATGAGCAGTTCTTC
TRBJ2-5,.,TRBV7-2,.,CASSRLPGNSGTQYF,TGTGCCAGCAGCCGCCTGCCGGGCAATTCGGGGACCCAGTACTTC
TRBJ2-5,.,TRBV18,.,CASQGRMGETQYF,TGTGCCAGCCAGGGACGGATGGGGGAGACCCAGTACTTC
TRBJ2-2,TRBD1,TRBV11-1,once,CASSPRQGSNTGELFF,TGTGCCAGCAGCCCCCGACAGGGGAGTAACACCGGGGAGCTGTTTTTT
TRBJ2-2,TRBD2,TRBV2,.,CASSEVTSGFGELFF,TGTGCCAGCAGTGAAGTGACTAGCGGCTTCGGGGAGCTGTTTTTT
TRBJ1-1,.,TRBV7-9,once,CASSLIGTSGAFF,TGTGCCAGCAGCCTCATCGGGACGTCGGGAGCTTTCTTT
TRBJ2-1,TRBD2,TRBV11-2,.,CASSSRIRGGSGNEQFF,TGTGCCAGCAGCTCAAGAATTCGGGGCGGGAGTGGCAATGAGCAGTTCTTC
TRBJ2-2,.,TRBV7-9,.,CASEDSPGELFF,TGTGCCAGCGAGGACAGCCCCGGGGAGCTGTTTTTT
TRBJ2-1,.,TRBV28,.,CASSFPGNSYNEQFF,TGTGCCAGCAGTTTCCCAGGGAACTCCTACAATGAGCAGTTCTTC
TRBJ2-6,.,TRBV18,.,CASSLTIVVAGANVLTF,TGTGCCAGCTCACTAACGATTGTAGTGGCTGGGGCCAACGTCCTGACTTTC
TRBJ2-1,.,TRBV4-2,.,CASSQDWTAYNEQFF,TGTGCCAGCAGCCAAGACTGGACGGCCTACAATGAGCAGTTCTTC
TRBJ1-2,TRBD1,TRBV10-3,.,CAISYRGDGYTF,TGTGCCATCAGTTACAGGGGTGATGGCTACACCTTC
TRBJ2-7,.,TRBV28,.,CASSVADLRAGEQYF,TGTGCCAGCAGTGTTGCGGACTTACGGGCGGGGGAGCAGTACTTC
TRBJ2-1,.,TRBV5-4,.,CASTPGSGSITYNEQFF,TGTGCCAGCACCCCAGGGAGTGGTAGCATAACCTACAATGAGCAGTTCTTC
TRBJ1-2,.,TRBV7-9,.,CASSAPGVGNYGYTF,TGTGCCAGCAGCGCTCCAGGGGTGGGCAACTATGGCTACACCTTC
TRBJ2-3,.,TRBV19,.,CASSPQRSTDTQYF,TGTGCCAGTAGTCCCCAGCGGAGCACAGATACGCAGTATTTT
TRBJ2-1,TRBD2,TRBV6-6,.,CASRAGSSYNEQFF,TGTGCCAGCAGAGCGGGATCGTCCTACAATGAGCAGTTCTTC
TRBJ2-5,.,TRBV21-1,.,CASRGQQETQYF,TGTGCCAGCAGGGGACAGCAAGAGACCCAGTACTTC
TRBJ2-1,.,TRBV7-2,.,CASSLAVRNNEQFF,TGTGCCAGCAGCTTAGCCGTAAGAAACAATGAGCAGTTCTTC
TRBJ2-5,TRBD2,TRBV11-2,.,CASSLLLAGVETQYF,TGTGCCAGCAGCTTACTACTAGCGGGAGTAGAGACCCAGTACTTC
TRBJ1-2,TRBD1,TRBV9,.,CASSARQGGPYGYTF,TGTGCCAGCAGCGCTCGACAGGGGGGCCCATATGGCTACACCTTC
TRBJ1-3,TRBD1,TRBV18,.,CASSPGQANTGNTIYF,TGTGCCAGCTCACCCGGACAGGCAAATACTGGAAACACCATATATTTT
TRBJ2-5,.,TRBV9,.,CASSEGQNIGQETQYF,TGTGCCAGCAGCGAAGGACAAAATATTGGCCAAGAGACCCAGTACTTC
TRBJ2-2,.,TRBV9,.,CASSIRANTGELFF,TGTGCCAGCAGCATCCGGGCGAACACCGGGGAGCTGTTTTTT
TRBJ2-3,.,TRBV5-5,.,CASSSGHRTDTQYF,TGTGCCAGCAGCTCCGGACATCGTACAGATACGCAGTATTTT
TRBJ1-3,.,TRBV7-9,once,CASSLISGNTIYF,TGTGCCAGCAGCTTAATTTCTGGAAACACCATATATTTT
TRBJ2-1,.,TRBV5-4,.,CASSQTGTANEQFF,TGTGCCAGCAGCCAGACAGGTACCGCCAATGAGCAGTTCTTC
TRBJ2-2,TRBD1,TRBV10-3,.,CAIKGTGGDGELFF,TGTGCCATCAAAGGGACAGGGGGGGACGGGGAGCTGTTTTTT
TRBJ2-5,TRBD1,TRBV6-1,.,CASSEVGFRTGDETQYF,TGTGCCAGCAGTGAAGTCGGGTTTAGGACAGGGGATGAGACCCAGTACTTC
TRBJ1-4,.,TRBV27,.,CASSSWDPRGKLFF,TGTGCCAGCAGTTCCTGGGACCCTAGGGGAAAACTGTTTTTT
TRBJ2-7,.,TRBV19,.,CASSIDGNSYYEQYF,TGTGCCAGTAGTATAGATGGCAATTCGTACTACGAGCAGTACTTC
TRBJ2-5,TRBD2,TRBV5-1,.,CASSPGSAGGVTQYF,TGCGCCAGCAGCCCCGGTTCGGCGGGAGGTGTGACCCAGTACTTC
TRBJ2-3,.,TRBV5-4,.,CASRWTASTDTQYF,TGCGCCAGCAGATGGACAGCTTCCACAGATACGCAGTATTTT